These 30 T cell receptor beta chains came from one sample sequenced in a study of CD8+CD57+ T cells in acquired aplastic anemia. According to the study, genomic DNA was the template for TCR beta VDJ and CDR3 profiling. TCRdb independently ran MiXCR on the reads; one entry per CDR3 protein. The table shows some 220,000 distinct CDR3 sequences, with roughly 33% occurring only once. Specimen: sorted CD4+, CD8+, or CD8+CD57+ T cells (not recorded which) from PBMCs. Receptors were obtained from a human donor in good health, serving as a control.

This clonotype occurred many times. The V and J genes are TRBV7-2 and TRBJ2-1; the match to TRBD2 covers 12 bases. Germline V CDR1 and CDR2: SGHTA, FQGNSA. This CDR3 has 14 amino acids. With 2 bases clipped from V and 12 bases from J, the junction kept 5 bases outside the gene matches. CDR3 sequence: CASSLRTSGMGQFF. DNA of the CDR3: TGTGCCAGCAGCTTAAGGACTAGCGGGATGGGGCAGTTCTTC.

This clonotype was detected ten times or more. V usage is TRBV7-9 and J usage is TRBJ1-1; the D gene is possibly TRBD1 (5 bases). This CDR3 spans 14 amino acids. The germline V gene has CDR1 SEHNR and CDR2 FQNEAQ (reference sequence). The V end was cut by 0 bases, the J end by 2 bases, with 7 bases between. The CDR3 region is CASSLATGNTEAFF. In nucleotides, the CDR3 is TGTGCCAGCAGCTTAGCCACAGGTAACACTGAAGCTTTCTTT.

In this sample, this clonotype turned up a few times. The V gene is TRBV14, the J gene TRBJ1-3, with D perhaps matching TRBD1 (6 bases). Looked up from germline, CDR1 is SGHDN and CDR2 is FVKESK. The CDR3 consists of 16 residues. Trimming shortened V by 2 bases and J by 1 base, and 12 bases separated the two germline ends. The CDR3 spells CASSQLTGRSGNTIYF. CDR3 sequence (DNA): TGTGCCAGCAGCCAACTGACAGGCAGATCTGGAAACACCATATATTTT.

Here the CDR3 DNA reads TGCAGCGTTTCCGGGACAGGGAATGAAAAACTGTTTTTT. Encoded protein: CSVSGTGNEKLFF. The rearrangement links TRBV29-1 to TRBJ1-4, with TRBD1 matching 9 bases. The CDR3 spans 13 residues. Looked up from germline, CDR1 is SQVTM and CDR2 is ANQGSEA. Unmatched junction bases numbered 3, after V lost 5 bases and J lost 5 bases.

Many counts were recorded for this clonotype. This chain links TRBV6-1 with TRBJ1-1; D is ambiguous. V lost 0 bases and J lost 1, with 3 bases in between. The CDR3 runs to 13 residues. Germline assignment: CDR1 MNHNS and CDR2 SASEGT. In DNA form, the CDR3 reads TGTGCCAGCAGTGAAGCGCGGAACACTGAAGCTTTCTTT. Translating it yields CASSEARNTEAFF.

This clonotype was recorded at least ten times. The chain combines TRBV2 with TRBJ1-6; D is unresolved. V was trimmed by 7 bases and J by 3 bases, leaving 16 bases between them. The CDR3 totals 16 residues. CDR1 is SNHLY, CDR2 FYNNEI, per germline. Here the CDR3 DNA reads TGTGCCAGCAAACTCGTCCGAAGCATCTATAATTCACCCCTCCACTTT. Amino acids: CASKLVRSIYNSPLHF.

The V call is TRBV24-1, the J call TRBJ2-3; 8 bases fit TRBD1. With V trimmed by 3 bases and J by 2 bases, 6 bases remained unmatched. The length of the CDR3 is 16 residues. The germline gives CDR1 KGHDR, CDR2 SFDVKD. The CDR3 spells CATSDGTGIYTDTQYF. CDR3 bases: TGTGCCACCAGTGATGGGACAGGAATATACACAGATACGCAGTATTTT.

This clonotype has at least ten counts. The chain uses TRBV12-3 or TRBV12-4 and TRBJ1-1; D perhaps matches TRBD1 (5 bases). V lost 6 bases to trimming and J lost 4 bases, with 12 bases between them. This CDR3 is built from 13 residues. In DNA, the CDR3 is TGTGCCAGCAGAATCAGGGTGAGCACTGAAGCTTTCTTT. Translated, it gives CASRIRVSTEAFF.

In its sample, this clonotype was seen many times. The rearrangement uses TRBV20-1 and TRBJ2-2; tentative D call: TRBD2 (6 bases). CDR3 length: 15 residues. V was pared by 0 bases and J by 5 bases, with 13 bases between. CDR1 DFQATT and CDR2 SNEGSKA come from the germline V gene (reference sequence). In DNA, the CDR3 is TGCAGTGCTAGAGATCCCGGTAGCGGTACCGGGGAGCTGTTTTTT. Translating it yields CSARDPGSGTGELFF.

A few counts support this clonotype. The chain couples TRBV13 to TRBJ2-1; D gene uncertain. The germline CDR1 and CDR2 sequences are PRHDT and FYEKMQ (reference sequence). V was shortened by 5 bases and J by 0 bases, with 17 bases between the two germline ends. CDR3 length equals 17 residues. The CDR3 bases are TGTGCCAGCAGCCCGCCCGACCCGGCTAGCTCCTACAATGAGCAGTTCTTC. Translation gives CASSPPDPASSYNEQFF.

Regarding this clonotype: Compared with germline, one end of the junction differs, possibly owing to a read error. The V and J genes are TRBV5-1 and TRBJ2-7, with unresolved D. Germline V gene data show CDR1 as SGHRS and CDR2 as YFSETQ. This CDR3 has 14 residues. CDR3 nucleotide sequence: TGTGCCAGCAGCCTGGGCCAGAGCTCCTACGAGCAGTACTTC. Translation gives CASSLGQSSYEQYF.

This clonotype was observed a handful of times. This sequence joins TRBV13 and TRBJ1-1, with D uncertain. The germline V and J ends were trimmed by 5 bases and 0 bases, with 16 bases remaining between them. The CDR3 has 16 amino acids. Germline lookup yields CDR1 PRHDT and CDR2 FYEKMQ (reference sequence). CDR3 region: CASSRLSWLVNTEAFF. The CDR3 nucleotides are TGTGCCAGCAGCCGCCTGAGCTGGTTGGTGAACACTGAAGCTTTCTTT.

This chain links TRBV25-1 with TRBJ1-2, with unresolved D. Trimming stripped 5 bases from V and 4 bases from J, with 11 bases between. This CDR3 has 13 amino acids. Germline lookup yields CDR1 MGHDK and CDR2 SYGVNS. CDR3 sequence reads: CASSLRQFYGYTF. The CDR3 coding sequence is TGTGCCAGCAGTTTAAGGCAGTTCTATGGCTACACCTTC.

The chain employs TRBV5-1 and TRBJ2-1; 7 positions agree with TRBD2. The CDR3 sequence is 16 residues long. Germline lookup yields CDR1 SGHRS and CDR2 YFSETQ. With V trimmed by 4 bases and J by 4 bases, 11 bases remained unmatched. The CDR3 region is CASSTVMASGYNEQFF. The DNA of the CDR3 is TGCGCCAGCAGCACCGTTATGGCTAGCGGTTACAATGAGCAGTTCTTC.

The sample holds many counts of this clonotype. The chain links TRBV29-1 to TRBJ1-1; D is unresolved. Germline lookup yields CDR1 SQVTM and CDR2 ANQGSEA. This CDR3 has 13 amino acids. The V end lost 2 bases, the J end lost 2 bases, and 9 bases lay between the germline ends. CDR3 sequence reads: CSVETRVNTEAFF. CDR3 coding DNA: TGCAGCGTTGAAACGCGGGTAAACACTGAAGCTTTCTTT.

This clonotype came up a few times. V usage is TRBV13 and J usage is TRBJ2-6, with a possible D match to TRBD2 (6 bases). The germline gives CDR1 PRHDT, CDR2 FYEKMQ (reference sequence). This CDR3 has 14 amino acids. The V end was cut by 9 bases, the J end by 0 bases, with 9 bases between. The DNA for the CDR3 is TGTGCCAGTGGGGGGAGCTCTGGGGCCAACGTCCTGACTTTC. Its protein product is CASGGSSGANVLTF. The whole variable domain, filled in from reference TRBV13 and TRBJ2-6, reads AAGVIQSPRHLIKEKRETATLKCYPIPRHDTVYWYQQGPGQDPQFLISFYEKMQSDKGSIPDRFSAQQFSDYHSELNMSSLELGDSALYFCASGGSSGANVLTFGAGSRLTVL.

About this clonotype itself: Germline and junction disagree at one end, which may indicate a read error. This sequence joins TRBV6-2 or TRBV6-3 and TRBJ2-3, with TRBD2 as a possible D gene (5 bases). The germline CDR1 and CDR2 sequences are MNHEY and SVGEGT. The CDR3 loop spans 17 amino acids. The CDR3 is CAISYSPWTEGPDTQYF. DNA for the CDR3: TGTGCCATCAGTTACTCCCCCTGGACTGAGGGCCCAGATACGCAGTATTTT.

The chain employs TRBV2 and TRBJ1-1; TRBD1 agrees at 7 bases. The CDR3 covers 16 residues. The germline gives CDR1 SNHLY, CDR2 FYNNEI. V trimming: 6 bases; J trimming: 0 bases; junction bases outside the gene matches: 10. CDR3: CASSQGQMTMNTEAFF. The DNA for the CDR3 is TGTGCCAGCAGCCAGGGACAGATGACCATGAACACTGAAGCTTTCTTT.

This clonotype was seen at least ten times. CDR3 nucleotides: TGTGCCAGCAGCGTGACAGGGCTCGATTCACCCCTCCACTTT. This codes for CASSVTGLDSPLHF. This rearrangement joins TRBV9 to TRBJ1-6; 7 nucleotides agree with TRBD1. Germline-derived CDR1 and CDR2 are SGDLS and YYNGEE. The CDR3 runs 14 residues. V lost 2 bases to trimming and J lost 8 bases; unmatched junction nucleotides: 4.

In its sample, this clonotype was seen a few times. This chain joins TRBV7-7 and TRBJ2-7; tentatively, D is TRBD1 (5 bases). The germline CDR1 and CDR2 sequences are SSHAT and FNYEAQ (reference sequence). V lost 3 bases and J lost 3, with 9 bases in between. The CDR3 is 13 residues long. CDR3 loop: CASSLDTNYEQYF. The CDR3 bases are TGTGCCAGCAGCTTGGACACTAACTACGAGCAGTACTTC.

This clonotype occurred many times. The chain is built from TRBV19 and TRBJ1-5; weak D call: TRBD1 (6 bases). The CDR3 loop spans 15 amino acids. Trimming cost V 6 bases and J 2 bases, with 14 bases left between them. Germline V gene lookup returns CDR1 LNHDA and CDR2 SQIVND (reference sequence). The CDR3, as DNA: TGTGCCAGTAGGACGGGGGGCTGGGGCAATCAGCCCCAGCATTTT. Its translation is CASRTGGWGNQPQHF. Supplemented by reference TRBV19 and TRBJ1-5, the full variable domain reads DGGITQSPKYLFRKEGQNVTLSCEQNLNHDAMYWYRQDPGQGLRLIYYSQIVNDFQKGDIAEGYSVSREKKESFPLTVTSAQKNPTAFYLCASRTGGWGNQPQHFGDGTRLSIL.

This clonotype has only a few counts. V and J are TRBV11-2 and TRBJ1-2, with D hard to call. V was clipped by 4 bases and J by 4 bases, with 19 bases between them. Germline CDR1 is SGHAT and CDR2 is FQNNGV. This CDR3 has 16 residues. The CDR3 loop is CASSSVGGIRTYGYTF. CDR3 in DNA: TGTGCCAGCAGCTCAGTGGGCGGCATCCGGACCTATGGCTACACCTTC.

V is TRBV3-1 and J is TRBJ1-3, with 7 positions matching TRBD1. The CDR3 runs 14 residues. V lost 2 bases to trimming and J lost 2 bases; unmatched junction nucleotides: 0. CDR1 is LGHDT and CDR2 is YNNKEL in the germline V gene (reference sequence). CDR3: CASSQQGAGNTIYF. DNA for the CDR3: TGTGCCAGCAGCCAACAGGGGGCTGGAAACACCATATATTTT.

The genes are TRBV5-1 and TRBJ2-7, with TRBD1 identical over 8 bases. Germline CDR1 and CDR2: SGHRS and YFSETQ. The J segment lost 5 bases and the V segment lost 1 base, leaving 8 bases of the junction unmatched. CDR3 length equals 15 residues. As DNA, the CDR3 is TGCGCCAGCAGCTTGCCGGGACAGGTCTTCCACGAGCAGTACTTC. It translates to CASSLPGQVFHEQYF.

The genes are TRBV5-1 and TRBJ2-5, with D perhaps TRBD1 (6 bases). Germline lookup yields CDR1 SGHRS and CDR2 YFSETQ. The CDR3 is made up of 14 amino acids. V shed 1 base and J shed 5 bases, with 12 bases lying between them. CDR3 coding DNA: TGCGCCAGCAGCTTGTTCCCAGGGGAGGAGACCCAGTACTTC. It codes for CASSLFPGEETQYF.

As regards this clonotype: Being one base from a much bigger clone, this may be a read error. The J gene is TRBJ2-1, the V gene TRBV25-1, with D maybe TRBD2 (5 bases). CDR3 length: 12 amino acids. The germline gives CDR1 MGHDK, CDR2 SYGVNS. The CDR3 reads CACRYGESEQFF. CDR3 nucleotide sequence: TGTGCCTGCAGGTACGGGGAGTCTGAGCAGTTCTTC. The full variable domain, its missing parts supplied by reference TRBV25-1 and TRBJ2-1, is EADIYQTPRYLVIGTGKKITLECSQTMGHDKMYWYQQDPGMELHLIHYSYGVNSTEKGDLSSESTVSRIRTEHFPLTLESARPSHTSQYLCACRYGESEQFFGPGTRLTVL.

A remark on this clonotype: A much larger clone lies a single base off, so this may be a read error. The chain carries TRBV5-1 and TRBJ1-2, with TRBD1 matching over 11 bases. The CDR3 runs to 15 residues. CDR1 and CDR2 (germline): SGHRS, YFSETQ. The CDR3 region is CASSRRTGGDYGYAF. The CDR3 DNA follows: TGCGCCAGCAGCCGCCGGACAGGGGGCGACTATGGCTACGCCTTC.

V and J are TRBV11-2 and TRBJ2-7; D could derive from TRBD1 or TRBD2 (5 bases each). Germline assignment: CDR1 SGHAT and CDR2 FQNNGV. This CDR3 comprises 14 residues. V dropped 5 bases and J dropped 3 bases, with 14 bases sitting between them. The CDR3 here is CASSPLLGDYEQYF. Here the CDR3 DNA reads TGTGCCAGCAGCCCCCTGTTGGGGGACTACGAGCAGTACTTC.

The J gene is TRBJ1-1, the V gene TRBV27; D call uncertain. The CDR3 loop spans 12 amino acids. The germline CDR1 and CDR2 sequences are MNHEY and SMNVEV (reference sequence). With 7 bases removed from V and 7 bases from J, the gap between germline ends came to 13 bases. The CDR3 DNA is TGTGCCAGCACCCGGACCGAAATTGAAGCTTTCTTT. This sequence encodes CASTRTEIEAFF.

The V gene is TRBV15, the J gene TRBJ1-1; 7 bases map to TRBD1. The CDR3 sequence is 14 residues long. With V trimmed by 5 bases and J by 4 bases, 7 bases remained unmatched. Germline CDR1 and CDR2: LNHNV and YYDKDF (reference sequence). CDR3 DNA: TGTGCCACCAGCTGGGACAGACACACCACTGAAGCTTTCTTT. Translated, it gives CATSWDRHTTEAFF.